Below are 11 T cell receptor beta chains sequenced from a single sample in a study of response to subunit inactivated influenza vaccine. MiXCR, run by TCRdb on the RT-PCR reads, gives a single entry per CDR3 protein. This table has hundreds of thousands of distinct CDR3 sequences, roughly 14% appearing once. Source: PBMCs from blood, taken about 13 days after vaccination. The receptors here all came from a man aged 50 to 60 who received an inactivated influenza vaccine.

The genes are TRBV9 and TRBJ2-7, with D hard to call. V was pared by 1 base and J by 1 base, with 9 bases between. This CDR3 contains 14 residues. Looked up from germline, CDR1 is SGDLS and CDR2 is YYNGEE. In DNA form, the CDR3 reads TGTGCCAGCAGCGTATCTCCGGATTCCTACGAGCAGTACTTC. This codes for CASSVSPDSYEQYF.

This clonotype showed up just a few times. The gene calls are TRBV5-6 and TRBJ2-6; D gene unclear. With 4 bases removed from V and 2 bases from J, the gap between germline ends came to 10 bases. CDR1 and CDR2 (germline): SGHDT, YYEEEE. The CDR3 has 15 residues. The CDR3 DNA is TGTGCCAGCAGCGTTGGACCGACTGGGGCCAACGTCCTGACTTTC. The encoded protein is CASSVGPTGANVLTF.

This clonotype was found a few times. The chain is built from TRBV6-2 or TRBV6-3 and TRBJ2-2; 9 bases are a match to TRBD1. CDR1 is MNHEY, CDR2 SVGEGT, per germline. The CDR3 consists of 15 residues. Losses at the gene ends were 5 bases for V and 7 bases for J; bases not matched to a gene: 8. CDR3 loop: CASSPGTGYGGELFF. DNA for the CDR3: TGTGCCAGCAGTCCCGGGACAGGGTATGGCGGGGAGCTGTTTTTT.

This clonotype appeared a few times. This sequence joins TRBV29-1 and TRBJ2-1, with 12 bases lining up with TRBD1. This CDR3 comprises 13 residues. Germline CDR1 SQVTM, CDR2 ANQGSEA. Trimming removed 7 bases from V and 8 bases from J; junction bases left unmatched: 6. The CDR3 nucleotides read TGCAGCGCGACCGGGACAGGGGGCCATGAGCAGTTCTTC. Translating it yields CSATGTGGHEQFF.

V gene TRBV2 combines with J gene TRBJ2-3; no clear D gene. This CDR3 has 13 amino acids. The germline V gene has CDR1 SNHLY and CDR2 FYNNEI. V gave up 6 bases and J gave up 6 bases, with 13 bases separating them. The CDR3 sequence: CASRGPSLDTQYF. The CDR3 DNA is TGTGCCAGCAGGGGTCCTAGTCTGGATACGCAGTATTTT.

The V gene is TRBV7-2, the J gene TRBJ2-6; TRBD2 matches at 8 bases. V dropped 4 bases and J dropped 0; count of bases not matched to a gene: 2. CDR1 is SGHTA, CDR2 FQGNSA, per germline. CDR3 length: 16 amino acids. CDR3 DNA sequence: TGTGCCAGCAGCTCAACTAGCGGCTCTGGGGCCAACGTCCTGACTTTC. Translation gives CASSSTSGSGANVLTF.

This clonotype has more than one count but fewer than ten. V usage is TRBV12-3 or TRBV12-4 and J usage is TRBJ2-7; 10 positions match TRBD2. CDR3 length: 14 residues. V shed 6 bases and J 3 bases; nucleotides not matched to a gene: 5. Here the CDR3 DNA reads TGTGCCAGCAGGCCTAGCGGGAGTCTCTACGAGCAGTACTTC. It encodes CASRPSGSLYEQYF.

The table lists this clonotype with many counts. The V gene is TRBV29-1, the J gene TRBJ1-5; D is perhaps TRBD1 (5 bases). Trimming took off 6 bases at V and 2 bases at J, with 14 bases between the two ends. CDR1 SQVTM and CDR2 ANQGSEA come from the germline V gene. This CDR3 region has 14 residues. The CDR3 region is CSVGTGDGNQPQHF. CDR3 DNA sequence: TGCAGCGTGGGGACGGGGGATGGCAATCAGCCCCAGCATTTT.

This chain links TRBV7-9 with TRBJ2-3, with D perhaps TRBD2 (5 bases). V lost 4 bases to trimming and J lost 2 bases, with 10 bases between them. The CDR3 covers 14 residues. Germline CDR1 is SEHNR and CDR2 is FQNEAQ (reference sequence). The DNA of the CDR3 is TGTGCCAGCAGCTCGGCTAGCTACACAGATACGCAGTATTTT. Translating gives CASSSASYTDTQYF. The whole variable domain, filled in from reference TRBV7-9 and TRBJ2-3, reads DTGVSQNPRHKITKRGQNVTFRCDPISEHNRLYWYRQTLGQGPEFLTYFQNEAQLEKSRLLSDRFSAERPKGSFSTLEIQRTEQGDSAMYLCASSSASYTDTQYFGPGTRLTVL.

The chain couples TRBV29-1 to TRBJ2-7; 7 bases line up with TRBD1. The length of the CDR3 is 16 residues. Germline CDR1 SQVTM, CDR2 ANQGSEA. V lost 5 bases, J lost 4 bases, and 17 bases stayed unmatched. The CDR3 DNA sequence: TGCAGCGTTTCACCCGCTACAGGGGATAAGGGGTACGAGCAGTACTTC. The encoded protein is CSVSPATGDKGYEQYF.

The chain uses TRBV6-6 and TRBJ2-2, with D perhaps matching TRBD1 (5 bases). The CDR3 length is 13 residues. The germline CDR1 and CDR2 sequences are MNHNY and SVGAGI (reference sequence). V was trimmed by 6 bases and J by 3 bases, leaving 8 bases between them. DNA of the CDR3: TGTGCCAGCAGGGGGCCTCACACCGGGGAGCTGTTTTTT. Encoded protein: CASRGPHTGELFF.